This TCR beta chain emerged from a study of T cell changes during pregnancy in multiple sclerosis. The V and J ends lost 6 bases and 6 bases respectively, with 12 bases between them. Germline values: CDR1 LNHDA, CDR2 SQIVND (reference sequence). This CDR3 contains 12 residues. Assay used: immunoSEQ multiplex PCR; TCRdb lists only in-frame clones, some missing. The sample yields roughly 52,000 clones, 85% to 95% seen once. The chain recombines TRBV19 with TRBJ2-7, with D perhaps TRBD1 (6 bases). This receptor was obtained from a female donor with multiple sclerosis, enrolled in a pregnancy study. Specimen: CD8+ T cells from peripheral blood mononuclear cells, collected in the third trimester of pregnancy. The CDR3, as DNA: TGTGCCAGTAGCGTTACAGGGTTCGAGCAGTACTTC. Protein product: CASSVTGFEQYF.